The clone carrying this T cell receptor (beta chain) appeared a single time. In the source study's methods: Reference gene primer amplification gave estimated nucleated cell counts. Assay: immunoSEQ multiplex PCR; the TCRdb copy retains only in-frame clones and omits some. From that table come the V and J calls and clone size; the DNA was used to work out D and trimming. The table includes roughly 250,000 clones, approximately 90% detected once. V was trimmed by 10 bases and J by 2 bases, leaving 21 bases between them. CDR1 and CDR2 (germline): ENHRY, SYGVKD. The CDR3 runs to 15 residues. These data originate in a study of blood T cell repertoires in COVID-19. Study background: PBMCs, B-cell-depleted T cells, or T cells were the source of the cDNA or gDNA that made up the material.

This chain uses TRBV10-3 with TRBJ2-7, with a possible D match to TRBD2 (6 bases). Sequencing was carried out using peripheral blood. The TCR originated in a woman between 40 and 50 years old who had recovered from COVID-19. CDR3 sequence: CATVRAGLPPYEQYF. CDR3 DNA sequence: TGTGCCACCGTGCGGGCGGGACTCCCCCCCTACGAGCAGTACTTC.